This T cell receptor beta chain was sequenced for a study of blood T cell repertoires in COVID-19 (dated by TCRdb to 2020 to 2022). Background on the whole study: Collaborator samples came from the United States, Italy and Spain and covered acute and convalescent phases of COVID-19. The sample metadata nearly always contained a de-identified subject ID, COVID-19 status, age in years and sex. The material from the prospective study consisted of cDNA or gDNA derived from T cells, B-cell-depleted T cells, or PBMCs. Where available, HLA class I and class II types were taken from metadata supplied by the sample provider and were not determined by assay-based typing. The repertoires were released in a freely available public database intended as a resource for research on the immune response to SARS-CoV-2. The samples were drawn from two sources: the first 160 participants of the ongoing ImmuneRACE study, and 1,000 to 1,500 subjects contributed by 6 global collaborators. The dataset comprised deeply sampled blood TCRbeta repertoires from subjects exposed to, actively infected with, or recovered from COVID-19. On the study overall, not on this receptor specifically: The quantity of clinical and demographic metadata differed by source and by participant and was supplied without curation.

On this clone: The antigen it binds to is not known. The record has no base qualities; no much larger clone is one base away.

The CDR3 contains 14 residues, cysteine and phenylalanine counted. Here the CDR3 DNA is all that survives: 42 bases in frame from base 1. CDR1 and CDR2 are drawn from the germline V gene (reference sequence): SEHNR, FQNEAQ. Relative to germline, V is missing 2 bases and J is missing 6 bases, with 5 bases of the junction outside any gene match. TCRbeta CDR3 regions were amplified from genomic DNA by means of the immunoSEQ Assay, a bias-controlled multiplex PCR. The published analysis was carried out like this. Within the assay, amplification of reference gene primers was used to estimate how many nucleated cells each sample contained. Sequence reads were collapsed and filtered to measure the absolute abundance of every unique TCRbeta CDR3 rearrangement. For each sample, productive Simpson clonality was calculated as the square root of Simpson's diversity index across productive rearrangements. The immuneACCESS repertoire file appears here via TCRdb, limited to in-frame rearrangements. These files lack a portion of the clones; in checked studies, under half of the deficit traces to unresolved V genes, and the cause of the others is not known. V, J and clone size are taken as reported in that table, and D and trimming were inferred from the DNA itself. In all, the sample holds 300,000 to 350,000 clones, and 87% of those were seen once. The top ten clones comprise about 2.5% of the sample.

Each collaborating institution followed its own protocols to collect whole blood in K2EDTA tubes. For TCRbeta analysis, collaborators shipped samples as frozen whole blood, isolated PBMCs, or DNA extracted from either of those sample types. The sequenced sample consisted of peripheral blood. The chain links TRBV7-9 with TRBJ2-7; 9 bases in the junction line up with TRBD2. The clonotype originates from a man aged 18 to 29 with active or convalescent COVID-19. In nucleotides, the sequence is TGTGCCAGCAGCTTACCGGGACTAGCTTTCGAGCAGTACTTC. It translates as CASSLPGLAFEQYF.